The 5 T cell receptor beta chains below all came from one sample that was sequenced in a study of blood T cell repertoires in COVID-19. Sequenced by immunoSEQ multiplex PCR; TCRdb stores in-frame clones only, minus some. This sample has tens of thousands of clones, with 87% found just once. Sequencing was carried out using peripheral blood. These receptors originate from a male donor with acute or convalescent COVID-19.

This clone has more than one count but fewer than ten. This chain connects TRBV5-1 to TRBJ2-1; 8 nucleotides agree with TRBD1. With V trimmed by 0 bases and J by 4 bases, 0 bases remained unmatched. Germline loops: CDR1 SGHRS, CDR2 YFSETQ. The CDR3 runs to 14 residues. CDR3: CASSLGQGYNEQFF. In DNA form, the CDR3 reads TGCGCCAGCAGCTTGGGACAGGGGTACAATGAGCAGTTCTTC.

This clone has just a few counts. This chain joins TRBV12-3 or TRBV12-4 and TRBJ1-1; possible D gene TRBD1, 5 bases. The V end lost 2 bases, the J end lost 4 bases, and 8 bases lay between the germline ends. There are 13 residues in the CDR3. CDR3 sequence (DNA): TGTGCCAGCAGTTTACAGGGATTCACTGAAGCTTTCTTT. Residues: CASSLQGFTEAFF.

J is TRBJ2-5 and V is TRBV30; D is uncertain. V gave up 4 bases and J gave up 2 bases, with 14 bases separating them. The CDR3 is made up of 14 amino acids. Germline V CDR1 and CDR2: GTSNPN, SVGIG (reference sequence). The CDR3 DNA is TGTGCCTGGAATCCCCCCGCGGAGCAAGAGACCCAGTACTTC. This sequence encodes CAWNPPAEQETQYF.

V and J are TRBV18 and TRBJ1-4; 9 bases are shared with TRBD1. The germline V gene has CDR1 KGHSH and CDR2 LQKENI. J gave up 6 bases and V 2 bases, and 1 base lay outside the gene matches. CDR3 length: 14 residues. The CDR3 is CASSPRTGDEKLFF. The CDR3, as DNA: TGTGCCAGCTCACCAAGGACAGGGGATGAAAAACTGTTTTTT.

The V and J genes are TRBV2 and TRBJ2-2; 10 bases map to TRBD1. With 6 bases clipped from V and 6 bases from J, the junction kept 7 bases outside the gene matches. Looked up from germline, CDR1 is SNHLY and CDR2 is FYNNEI. The CDR3 runs 15 residues. The CDR3 region has the DNA TGTGCCAGCAGCGCGACAGGGGGCAAGGCCGGGGAGCTGTTTTTT. Protein product: CASSATGGKAGELFF.